This TCR beta chain was identified during a study of cytomegalovirus exposure and HLA in healthy donors. Study findings and constraints: Researchers catalogued about 150 TCR beta chains as cytomegalovirus-associated. The dataset shows that most TCR sequences were rare, while some public TCRs occurred in many donors. Subsequent analysis revealed that first-cohort TCR clusters tended to co-occur in the 120 validation repertoires. It was reportedly the case that the classifier diagnosed cytomegalovirus status with high specificity and sensitivity.

Points on this clone: Its antigen is as yet unknown.

TCRdb's table, derived via immunoSEQ multiplex PCR, lists solely in-frame clones and lacks some. This repertoire shows about 190,000 clones, roughly 82% found once; its top ten account for roughly 7%. The length of the CDR3 is 15 residues. With 0 bases removed from V and 5 bases from J, the gap between germline ends came to 14 bases. Germline CDR1 is SGHDN and CDR2 is FVKESK. The receptor was derived from a man aged 18 to 30 in good health and CMV-seropositive. Sequenced: PBMCs. V and J are TRBV14 and TRBJ2-7, with D maybe TRBD1 (5 bases). CDR3 nucleotides: TGTGCCAGCAGCCAAGATCGGCGCAGGGCCCACGAGCAGTACTTC. It specifies CASSQDRRRAHEQYF.